This T cell receptor beta chain was captured by sequencing in a study of T cell repertoires in cytomegalovirus infection. Across the whole study: Well-studied HLA-B-restricted CMV epitopes were used in the study alongside recently identified HLA-C-restricted ones. Public TCR beta signatures marked donors with CMV infection and the matching HLA.

The germline gives CDR1 LGHDT, CDR2 YNNKEL (reference sequence). The CDR3 sequence is 16 residues long. V was clipped by 4 bases and J by 0 bases, with 16 bases between them. Findings and limits, study-wide: Across the ex vivo response, the dominant clonotypes were HLA-C-restricted CMV-specific TCR beta clonotypes.

TCRdb passed the reads through MiXCR, listing each CDR3 protein once. The sample lists some 920,000 distinct CDR3 sequences, roughly 30% occurring once. This clonotype appeared a few times. Antigen specificity is unknown. The sequence derives from a human donor in good health (CMV status not recorded). Some clones in this sample may be carry-over from other donors' samples. The J gene is TRBJ2-7, the V gene TRBV3-1, with D perhaps being TRBD1 or TRBD2 (5 bases each). The starting material was cultured CD8+ T cells from PBMCs, obtained from culture after CMV antigen stimulation. The CDR3, as DNA: TGTGCCAGCAGCCTGGGACGGAACCCAATCTCCTACGAGCAGTACTTC. This encodes CASSLGRNPISYEQYF.